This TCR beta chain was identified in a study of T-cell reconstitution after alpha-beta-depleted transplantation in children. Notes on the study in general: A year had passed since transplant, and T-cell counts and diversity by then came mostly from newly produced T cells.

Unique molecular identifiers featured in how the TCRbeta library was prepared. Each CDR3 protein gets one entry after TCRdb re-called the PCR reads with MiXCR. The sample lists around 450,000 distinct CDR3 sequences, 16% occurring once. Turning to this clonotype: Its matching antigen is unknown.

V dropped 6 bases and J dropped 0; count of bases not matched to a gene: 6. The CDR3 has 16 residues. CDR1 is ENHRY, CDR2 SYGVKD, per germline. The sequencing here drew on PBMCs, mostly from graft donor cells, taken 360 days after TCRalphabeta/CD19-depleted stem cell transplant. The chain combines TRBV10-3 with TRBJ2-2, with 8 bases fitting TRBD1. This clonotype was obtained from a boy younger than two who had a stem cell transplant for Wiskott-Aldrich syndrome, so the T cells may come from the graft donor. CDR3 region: CAISETGVANTGELFF. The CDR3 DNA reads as TGTGCCATCAGCGAGACAGGGGTGGCGAACACCGGGGAGCTGTTTTTT.